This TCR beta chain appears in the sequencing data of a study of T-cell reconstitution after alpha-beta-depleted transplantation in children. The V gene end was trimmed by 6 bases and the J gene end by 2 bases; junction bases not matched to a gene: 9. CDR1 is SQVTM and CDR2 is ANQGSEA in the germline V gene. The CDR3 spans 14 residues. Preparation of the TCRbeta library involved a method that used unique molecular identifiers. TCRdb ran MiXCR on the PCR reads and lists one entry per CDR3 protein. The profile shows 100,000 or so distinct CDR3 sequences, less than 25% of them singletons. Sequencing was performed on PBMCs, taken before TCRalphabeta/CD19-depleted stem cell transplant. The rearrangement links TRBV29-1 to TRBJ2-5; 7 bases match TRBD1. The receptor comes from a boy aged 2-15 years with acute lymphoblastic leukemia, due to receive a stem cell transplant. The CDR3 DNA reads TGCAGCGTGGCTCGGGACAGAGCACAAGAGACCCAGTACTTC. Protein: CSVARDRAQETQYF. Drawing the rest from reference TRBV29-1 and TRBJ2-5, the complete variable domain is SAVISQKPSRDICQRGTSLTIQCQVDSQVTMMFWYRQQPGQSLTLIATANQGSEATYESGFVIDKFPISRPNLTFSTLTVSNMSPEDSSIYLCSVARDRAQETQYFGPGTRLLVL.